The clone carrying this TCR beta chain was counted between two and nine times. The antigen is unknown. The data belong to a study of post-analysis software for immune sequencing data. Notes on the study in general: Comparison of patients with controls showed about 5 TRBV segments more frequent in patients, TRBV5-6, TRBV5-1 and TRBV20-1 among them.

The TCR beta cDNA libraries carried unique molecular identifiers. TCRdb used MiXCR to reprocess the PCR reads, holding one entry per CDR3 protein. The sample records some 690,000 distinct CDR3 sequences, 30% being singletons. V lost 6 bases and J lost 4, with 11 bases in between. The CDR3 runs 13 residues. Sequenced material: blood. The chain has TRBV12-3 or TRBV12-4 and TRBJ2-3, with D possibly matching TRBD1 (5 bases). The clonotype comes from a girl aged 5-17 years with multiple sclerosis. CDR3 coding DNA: TGTGCCAGCAGCAGAGTCAGGGCAGATACGCAGTATTTT. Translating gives CASSRVRADTQYF.